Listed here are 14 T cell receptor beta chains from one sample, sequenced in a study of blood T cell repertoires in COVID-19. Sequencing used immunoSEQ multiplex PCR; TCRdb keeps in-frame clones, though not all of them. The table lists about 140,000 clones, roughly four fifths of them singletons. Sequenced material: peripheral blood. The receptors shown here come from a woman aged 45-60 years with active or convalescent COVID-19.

The CDR3 nucleotides read TGCAGCGTTGCCAGGGGCCAGTACAATGAGCAGTTCTTC. Translating gives CSVARGQYNEQFF. This chain joins TRBV29-1 and TRBJ2-1, with D possibly TRBD1 on 6 matching bases. Germline CDR1 and CDR2: SQVTM and ANQGSEA. CDR3 length: 13 amino acids. V shed 4 bases and J shed 4 bases, with 11 bases lying between them.

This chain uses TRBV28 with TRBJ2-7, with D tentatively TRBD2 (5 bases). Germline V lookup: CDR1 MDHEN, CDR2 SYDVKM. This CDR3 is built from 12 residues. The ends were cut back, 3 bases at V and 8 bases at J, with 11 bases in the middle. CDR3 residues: CASSLQDGKQYF. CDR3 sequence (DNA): TGTGCCAGCAGTTTGCAGGACGGGAAGCAGTACTTC.

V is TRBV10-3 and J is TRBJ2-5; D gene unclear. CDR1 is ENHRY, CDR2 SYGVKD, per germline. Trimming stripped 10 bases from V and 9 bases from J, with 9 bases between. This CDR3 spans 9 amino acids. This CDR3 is CATRDAQYF. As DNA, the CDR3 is TGTGCCACGCGAGATGCCCAGTACTTC.

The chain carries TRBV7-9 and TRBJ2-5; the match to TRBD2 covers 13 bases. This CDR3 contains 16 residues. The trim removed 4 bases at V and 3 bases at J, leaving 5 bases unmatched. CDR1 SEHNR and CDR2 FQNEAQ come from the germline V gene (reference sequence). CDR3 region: CASSSWTSGSKETQYF. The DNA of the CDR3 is TGTGCCAGCAGCTCATGGACTAGCGGGAGTAAAGAGACCCAGTACTTC.

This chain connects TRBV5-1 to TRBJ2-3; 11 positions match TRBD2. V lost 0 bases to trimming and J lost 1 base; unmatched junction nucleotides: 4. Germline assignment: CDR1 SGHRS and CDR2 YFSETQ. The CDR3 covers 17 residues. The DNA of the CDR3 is TGCGCCAGCAGCTTGGGACTAGCGGGACGTCGCACAGATACGCAGTATTTT. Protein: CASSLGLAGRRTDTQYF.

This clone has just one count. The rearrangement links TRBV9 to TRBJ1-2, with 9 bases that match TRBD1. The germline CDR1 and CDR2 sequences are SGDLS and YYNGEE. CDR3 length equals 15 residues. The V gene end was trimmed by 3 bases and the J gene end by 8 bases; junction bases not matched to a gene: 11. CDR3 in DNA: TGTGCCAGCAGCGGACCGGGACAGGGTTTGTTCGGCTACACCTTC. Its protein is CASSGPGQGLFGYTF. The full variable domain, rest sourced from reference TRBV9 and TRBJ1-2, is DSGVTQTPKHLITATGQRVTLRCSPRSGDLSVYWYQQSLDQGLQFLIQYYNGEERAKGNILERFSAQQFPDLHSELNLSSLELGDSALYFCASSGPGQGLFGYTFGSGTRLTVV.

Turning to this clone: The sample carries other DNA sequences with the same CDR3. CDR3 loop: CASRPGLAGETQYF. The CDR3, as DNA: TGTGCCAGCAGACCGGGACTAGCTGGGGAGACCCAGTACTTC. V gene TRBV2 combines with J gene TRBJ2-5; TRBD2 matches 9 bases. The CDR3 extends over 14 amino acids. V trimming: 6 bases; J trimming: 5 bases; junction bases outside the gene matches: 7. Germline CDR1 and CDR2: SNHLY and FYNNEI.

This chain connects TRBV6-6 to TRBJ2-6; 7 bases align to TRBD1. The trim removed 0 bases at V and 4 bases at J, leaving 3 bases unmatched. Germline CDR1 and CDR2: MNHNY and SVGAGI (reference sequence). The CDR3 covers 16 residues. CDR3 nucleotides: TGTGCCAGCAGTTACTCGACAGGGACCGGGGCCAACGTCCTGACTTTC. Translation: CASSYSTGTGANVLTF.

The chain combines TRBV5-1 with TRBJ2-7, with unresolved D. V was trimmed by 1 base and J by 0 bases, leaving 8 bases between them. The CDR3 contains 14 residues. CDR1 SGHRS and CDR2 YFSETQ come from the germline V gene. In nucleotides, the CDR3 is TGCGCCAGCAGCTTGCACCCGAGCTCCTACGAGCAGTACTTC. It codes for CASSLHPSSYEQYF.

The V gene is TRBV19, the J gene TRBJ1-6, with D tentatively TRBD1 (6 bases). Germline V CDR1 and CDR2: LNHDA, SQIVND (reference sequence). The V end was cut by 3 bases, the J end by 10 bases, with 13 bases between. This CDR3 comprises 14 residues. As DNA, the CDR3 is TGTGCCAGTAGTATCGGAGGGGGGGGATCACCCCTCCACTTT. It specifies CASSIGGGGSPLHF.

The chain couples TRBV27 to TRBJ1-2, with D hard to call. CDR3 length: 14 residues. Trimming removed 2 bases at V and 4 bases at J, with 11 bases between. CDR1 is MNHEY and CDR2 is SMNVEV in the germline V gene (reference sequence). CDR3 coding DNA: TGTGCCAGCAGTTTACGGGGATGGACCTATGGCTACACCTTC. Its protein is CASSLRGWTYGYTF.

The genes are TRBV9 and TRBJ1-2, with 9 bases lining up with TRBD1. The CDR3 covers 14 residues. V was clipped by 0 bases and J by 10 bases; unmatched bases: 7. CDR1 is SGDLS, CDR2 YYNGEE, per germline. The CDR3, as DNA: TGTGCCAGCAGCGTAGCCCCGGGACAGGGTGACTACACCTTC. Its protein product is CASSVAPGQGDYTF. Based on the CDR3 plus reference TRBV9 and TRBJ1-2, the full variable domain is DSGVTQTPKHLITATGQRVTLRCSPRSGDLSVYWYQQSLDQGLQFLIQYYNGEERAKGNILERFSAQQFPDLHSELNLSSLELGDSALYFCASSVAPGQGDYTFGSGTRLTVV.

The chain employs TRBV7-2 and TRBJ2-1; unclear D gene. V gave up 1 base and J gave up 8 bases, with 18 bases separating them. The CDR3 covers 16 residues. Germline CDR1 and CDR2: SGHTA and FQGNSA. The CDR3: CASSLEPGEARDEQFF. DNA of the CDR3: TGTGCCAGCAGCTTAGAGCCCGGAGAGGCTCGGGATGAGCAGTTCTTC.

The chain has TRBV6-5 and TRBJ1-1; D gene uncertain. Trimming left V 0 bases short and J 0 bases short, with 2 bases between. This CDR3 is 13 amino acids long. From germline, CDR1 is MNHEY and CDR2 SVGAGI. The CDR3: CASSYSLNTEAFF. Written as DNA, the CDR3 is TGTGCCAGCAGTTACTCCTTGAACACTGAAGCTTTCTTT.